This TCR beta chain emerged from a study of shared clonotypes between healthy human individuals. Study-wide findings and caveats: Roughly 5% of naive CD4 clonotypes were common to several donors.

Trimming left V 5 bases short and J 7 bases short, with 15 bases between. The CDR3 extends over 13 amino acids. Germline loops: CDR1 SQVTM, CDR2 ANQGSEA. Details on this clone: Its antigen remains unknown.

Profiled with immunoSEQ multiplex PCR; TCRdb holds only in-frame clones, not every one. Altogether 2 million to 3 million clones are present, approximately 93% being singletons, with the ten largest covering 0.35% to 0.45%. All of the donors resided in Nashville, Tennessee, and each was a Caucasian adult. The chain is built from TRBV29-1 and TRBJ1-3, with D possibly being TRBD1 (5 bases). The TCR originated in a man aged 18 to 29 in good health. Some clones in this sample may be carry-over from other donors' samples. The material sequenced was naive CD4+ T cells from PBMCs. Stated subset: CD45RA+ positively selected. CDR3 loop: CSVRGRAGNTIYF. The DNA for the CDR3 is TGCAGCGTTCGAGGCAGGGCCGGGAACACCATATATTTT.